This T cell receptor beta chain was recorded in a study of blood T cell repertoires in COVID-19. Looking at the study overall: Whether acute or convalescent, the COVID-19 samples came from the United States, Italy and Spain.

TCRdb keeps only in-frame clones here, not all; method: immunoSEQ multiplex PCR. The table includes 150,000 to 200,000 clones, approximately 91% detected once. Germline V gene data show CDR1 as SNHLY and CDR2 as FYNNEI. The CDR3 runs 14 residues. V was clipped by 3 bases and J by 5 bases; unmatched bases: 3. This sequence originates from a man between 65 and 85 years old with active or convalescent COVID-19. The chain is built from TRBV2 and TRBJ1-5, with 8 bases fitting TRBD1. The sequencing sample was made of peripheral blood. The CDR3 is CASSEQGAYQPQHF. For the CDR3, the DNA is TGTGCCAGCAGTGAGCAGGGGGCGTATCAGCCCCAGCATTTT.